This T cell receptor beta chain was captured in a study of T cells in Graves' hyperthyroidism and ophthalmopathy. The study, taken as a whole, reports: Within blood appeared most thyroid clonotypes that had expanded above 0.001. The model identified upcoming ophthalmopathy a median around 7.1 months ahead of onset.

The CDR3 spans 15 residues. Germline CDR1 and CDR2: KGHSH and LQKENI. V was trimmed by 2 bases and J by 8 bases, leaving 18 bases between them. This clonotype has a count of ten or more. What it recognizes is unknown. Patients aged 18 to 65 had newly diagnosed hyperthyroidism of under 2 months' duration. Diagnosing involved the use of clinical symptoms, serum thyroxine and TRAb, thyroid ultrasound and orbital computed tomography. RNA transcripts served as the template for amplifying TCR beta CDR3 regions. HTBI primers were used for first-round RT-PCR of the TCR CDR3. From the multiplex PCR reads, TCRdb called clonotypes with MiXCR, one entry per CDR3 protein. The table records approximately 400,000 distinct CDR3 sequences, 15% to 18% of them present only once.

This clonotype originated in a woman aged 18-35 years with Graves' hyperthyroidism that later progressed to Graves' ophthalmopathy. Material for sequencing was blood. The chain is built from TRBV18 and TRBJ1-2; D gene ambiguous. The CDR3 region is CASSPGAPRREGYTF. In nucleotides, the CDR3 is TGTGCCAGCTCACCAGGAGCACCGAGGAGGGAGGGCTACACCTTC.